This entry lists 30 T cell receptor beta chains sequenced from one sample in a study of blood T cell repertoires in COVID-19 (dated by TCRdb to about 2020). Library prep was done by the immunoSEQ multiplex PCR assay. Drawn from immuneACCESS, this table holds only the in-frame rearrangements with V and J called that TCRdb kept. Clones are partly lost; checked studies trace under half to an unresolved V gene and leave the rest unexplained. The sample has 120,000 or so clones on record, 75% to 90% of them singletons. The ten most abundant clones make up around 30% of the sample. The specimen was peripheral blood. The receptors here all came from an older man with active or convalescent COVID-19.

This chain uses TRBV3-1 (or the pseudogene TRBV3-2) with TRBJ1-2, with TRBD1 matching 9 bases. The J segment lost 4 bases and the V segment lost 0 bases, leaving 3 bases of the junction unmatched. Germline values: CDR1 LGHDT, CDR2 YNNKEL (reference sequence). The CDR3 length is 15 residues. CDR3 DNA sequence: TGTGCCAGCAGCCAAGACGGACAGGGGCCCTATGGCTACACCTTC. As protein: CASSQDGQGPYGYTF.

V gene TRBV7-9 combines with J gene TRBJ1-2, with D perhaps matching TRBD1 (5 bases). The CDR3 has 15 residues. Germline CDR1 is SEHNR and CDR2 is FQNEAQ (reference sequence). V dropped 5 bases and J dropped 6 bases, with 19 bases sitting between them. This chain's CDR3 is CASSAQALGGDGYTF. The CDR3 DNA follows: TGTGCCAGCAGCGCCCAGGCACTCGGAGGGGATGGCTACACCTTC.

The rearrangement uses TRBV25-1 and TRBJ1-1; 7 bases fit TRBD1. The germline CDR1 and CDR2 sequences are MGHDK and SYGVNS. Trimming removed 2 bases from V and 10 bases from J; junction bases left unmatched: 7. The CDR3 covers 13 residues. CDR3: CASSETWDSVAFF. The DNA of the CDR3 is TGTGCCAGCAGTGAAACGTGGGACAGCGTAGCTTTCTTT.

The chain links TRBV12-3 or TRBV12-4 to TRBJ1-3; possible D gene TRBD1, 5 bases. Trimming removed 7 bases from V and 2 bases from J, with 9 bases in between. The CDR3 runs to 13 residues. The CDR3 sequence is CASIGRAGNTIYF. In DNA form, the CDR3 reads TGTGCCAGCATCGGCAGGGCTGGAAACACCATATATTTT.

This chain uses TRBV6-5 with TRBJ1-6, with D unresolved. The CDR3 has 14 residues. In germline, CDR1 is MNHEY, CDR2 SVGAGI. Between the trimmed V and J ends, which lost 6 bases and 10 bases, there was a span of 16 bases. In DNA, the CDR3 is TGTGCCAGCAGGAGGGATCTTGCGGGCTCACCCCTCCACTTT. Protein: CASRRDLAGSPLHF.

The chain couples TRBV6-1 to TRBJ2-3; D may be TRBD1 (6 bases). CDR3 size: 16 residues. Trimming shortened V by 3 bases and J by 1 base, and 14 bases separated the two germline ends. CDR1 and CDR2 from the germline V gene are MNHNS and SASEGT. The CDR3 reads CASSDVPGQRTDTQYF. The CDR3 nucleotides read TGTGCCAGCAGTGATGTACCGGGACAACGCACAGATACGCAGTATTTT.

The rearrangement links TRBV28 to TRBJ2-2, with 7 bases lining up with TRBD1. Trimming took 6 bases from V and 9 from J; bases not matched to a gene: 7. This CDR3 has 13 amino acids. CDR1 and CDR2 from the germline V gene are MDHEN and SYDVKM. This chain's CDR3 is CASREQGKRELFF. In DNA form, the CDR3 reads TGTGCCAGCAGAGAACAGGGGAAAAGGGAGCTGTTTTTT. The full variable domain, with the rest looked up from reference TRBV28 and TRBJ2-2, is DVKVTQSSRYLVKRTGEKVFLECVQDMDHENMFWYRQDPGLGLRLIYFSYDVKMKEKGDIPEGYSVSREKKERFSLILESASTNQTSMYLCASREQGKRELFFGEGSRLTVL.

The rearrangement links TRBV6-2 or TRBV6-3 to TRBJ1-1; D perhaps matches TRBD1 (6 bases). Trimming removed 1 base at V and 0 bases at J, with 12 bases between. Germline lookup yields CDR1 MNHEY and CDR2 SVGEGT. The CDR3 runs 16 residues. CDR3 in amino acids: CASSYWWTVVNTEAFF. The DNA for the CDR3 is TGTGCCAGCAGTTACTGGTGGACAGTCGTGAACACTGAAGCTTTCTTT.

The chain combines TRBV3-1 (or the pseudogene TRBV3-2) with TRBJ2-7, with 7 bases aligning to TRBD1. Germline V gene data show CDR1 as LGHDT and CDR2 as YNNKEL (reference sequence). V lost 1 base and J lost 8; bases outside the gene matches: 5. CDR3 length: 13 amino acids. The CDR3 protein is CASSQVQGIQQYF. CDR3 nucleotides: TGTGCCAGCAGCCAAGTACAGGGGATCCAGCAGTACTTC.

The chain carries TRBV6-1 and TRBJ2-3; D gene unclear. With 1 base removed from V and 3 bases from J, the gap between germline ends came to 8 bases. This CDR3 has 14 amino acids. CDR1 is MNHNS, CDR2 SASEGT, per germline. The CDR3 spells CASSEGAGTDTQYF. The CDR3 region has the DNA TGTGCCAGCAGTGAAGGGGCCGGAACAGATACGCAGTATTTT.

The CDR3 region is CSARGGVGAFF. In DNA, the CDR3 is TGCAGTGCTAGAGGGGGGGTAGGAGCTTTCTTT. The chain uses TRBV20-1 and TRBJ1-1; TRBD1 might be the D (5 bases). CDR3 length: 11 amino acids. Germline V gene sequence: CDR1 DFQATT, CDR2 SNEGSKA (reference sequence). V was shortened by 1 base and J by 10 bases, with 10 bases between the two germline ends.

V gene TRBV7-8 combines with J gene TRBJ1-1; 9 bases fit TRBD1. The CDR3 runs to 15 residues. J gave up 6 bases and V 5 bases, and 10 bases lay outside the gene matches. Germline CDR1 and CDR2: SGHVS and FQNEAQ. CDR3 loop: CASSPRGTGLAEAFF. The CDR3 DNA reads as TGTGCCAGCAGCCCAAGGGGGACAGGGCTGGCTGAAGCTTTCTTT.

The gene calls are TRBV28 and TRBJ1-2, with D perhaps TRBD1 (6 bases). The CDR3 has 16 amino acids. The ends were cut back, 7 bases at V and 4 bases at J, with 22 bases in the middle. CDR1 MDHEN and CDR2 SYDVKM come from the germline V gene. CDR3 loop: CASTPLGARRSYGYTF. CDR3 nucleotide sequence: TGTGCCAGCACCCCCCTGGGGGCCCGACGCAGCTATGGCTACACCTTC.

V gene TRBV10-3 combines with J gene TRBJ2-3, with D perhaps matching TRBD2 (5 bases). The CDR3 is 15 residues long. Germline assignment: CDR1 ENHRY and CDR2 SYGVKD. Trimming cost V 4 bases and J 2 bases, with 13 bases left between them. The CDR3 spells CAISATSGTTDTQYF. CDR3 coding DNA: TGTGCCATCAGTGCGACGAGCGGAACCACAGATACGCAGTATTTT.

CDR3 loop: CASSRNRGTGGPQETQYF. The CDR3 DNA follows: TGTGCCAGCAGCCGAAATCGGGGAACAGGGGGCCCCCAAGAGACCCAGTACTTC. J is TRBJ2-5 and V is TRBV5-5; 9 positions agree with TRBD1. Germline CDR1 and CDR2: SGHKS and YYEKEE (reference sequence). J was trimmed by 1 base and V by 4 bases; bases with no gene match: 14. The CDR3 has 18 amino acids. Using reference TRBV5-5 and TRBJ2-5 for the parts outside the CDR3, the full variable domain is DAGVTQSPTHLIKTRGQQVTLRCSPISGHKSVSWYQQVLGQGPQFIFQYYEKEERGRGNFPDRFSARQFPNYSSELNVNALLLGDSALYLCASSRNRGTGGPQETQYFGPGTRLLVL.

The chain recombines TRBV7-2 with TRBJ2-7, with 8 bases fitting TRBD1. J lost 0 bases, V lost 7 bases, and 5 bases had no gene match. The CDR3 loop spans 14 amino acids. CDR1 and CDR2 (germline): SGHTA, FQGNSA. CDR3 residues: CASTLDRGSYEQYF. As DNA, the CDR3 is TGTGCCAGCACCCTCGACAGGGGCTCCTACGAGCAGTACTTC. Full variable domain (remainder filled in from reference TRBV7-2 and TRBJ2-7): GAGVSQSPSNKVTEKGKDVELRCDPISGHTALYWYRQSLGQGLEFLIYFQGNSAPDKSGLPSDRFSAERTGGSVSTLTIQRTQQEDSAVYLCASTLDRGSYEQYFGPGTRLTVT.

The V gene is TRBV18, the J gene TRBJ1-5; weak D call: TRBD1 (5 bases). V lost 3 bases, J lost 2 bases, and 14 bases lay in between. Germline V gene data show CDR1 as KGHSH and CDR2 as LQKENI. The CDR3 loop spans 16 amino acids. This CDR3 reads CASSPMTVIGNQPQHF. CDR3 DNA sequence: TGTGCCAGCTCACCCATGACAGTGATCGGCAATCAGCCCCAGCATTTT.

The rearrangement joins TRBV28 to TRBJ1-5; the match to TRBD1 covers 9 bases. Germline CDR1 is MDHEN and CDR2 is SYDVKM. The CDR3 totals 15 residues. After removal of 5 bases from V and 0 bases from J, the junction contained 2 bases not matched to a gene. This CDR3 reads CASSHRGRSNQPQHF. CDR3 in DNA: TGTGCCAGCAGTCACAGGGGGCGTAGCAATCAGCCCCAGCATTTT.

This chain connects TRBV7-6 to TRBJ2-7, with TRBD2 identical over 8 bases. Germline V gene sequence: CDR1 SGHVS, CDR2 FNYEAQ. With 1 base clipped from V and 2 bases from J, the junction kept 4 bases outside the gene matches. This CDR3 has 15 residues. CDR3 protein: CASSLGPGLAYEQYF. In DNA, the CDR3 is TGTGCCAGCAGCTTAGGACCGGGACTAGCCTACGAGCAGTACTTC.

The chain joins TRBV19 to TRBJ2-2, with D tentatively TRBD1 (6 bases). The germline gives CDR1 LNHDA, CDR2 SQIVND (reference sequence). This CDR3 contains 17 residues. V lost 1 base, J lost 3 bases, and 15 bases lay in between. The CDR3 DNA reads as TGTGCCAGTAGTATAGGTCAACAGGGCATCGACACCGGGGAGCTGTTTTTT. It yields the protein CASSIGQQGIDTGELFF.

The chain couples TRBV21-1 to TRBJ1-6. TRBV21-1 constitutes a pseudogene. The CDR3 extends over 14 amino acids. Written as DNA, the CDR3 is TGTGCCAGCAGCATCGGGCGGGAGCATTCACCCCTCCACTTT. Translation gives CASSIGREHSPLHF.

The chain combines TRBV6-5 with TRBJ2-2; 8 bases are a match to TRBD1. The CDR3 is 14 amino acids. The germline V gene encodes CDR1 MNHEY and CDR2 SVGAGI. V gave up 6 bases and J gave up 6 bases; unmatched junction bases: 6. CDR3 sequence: CASRVQGEAGELFF. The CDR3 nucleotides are TGTGCCAGCAGGGTACAGGGGGAGGCCGGGGAGCTGTTTTTT.

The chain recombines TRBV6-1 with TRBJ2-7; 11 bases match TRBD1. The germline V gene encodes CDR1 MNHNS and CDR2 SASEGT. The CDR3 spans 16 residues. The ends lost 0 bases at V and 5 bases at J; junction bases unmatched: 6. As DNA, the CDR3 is TGTGCCAGCAGTGAAGCCTCGAGGACAGGGGGCAACGAGCAGTACTTC. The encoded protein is CASSEASRTGGNEQYF.

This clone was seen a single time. DNA for the CDR3: TGTGCCAGCAGCTTAGCGGGGACAGGAGCCCAGAACACTGAAGCTTTCTTT. Protein sequence: CASSLAGTGAQNTEAFF. The chain uses TRBV7-2 and TRBJ1-1, with TRBD1 identical over 8 bases. This CDR3 comprises 17 residues. The J segment lost 1 base and the V segment lost 0 bases, leaving 7 bases of the junction unmatched. In germline, CDR1 is SGHTA, CDR2 FQGNSA.

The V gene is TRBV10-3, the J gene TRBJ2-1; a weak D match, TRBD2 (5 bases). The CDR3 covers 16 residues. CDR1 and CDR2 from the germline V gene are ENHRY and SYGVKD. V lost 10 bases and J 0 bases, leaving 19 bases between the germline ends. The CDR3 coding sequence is TGTGCCAACTCCCCAGCGGCGGCCAGCTCCTACAATGAGCAGTTCTTC. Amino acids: CANSPAAASSYNEQFF.

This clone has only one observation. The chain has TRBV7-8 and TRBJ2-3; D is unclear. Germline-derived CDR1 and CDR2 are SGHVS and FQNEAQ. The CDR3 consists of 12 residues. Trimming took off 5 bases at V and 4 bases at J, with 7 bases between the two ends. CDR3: CASSLFPDTQYF. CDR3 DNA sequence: TGTGCCAGCAGCCTCTTCCCAGATACGCAGTATTTT.

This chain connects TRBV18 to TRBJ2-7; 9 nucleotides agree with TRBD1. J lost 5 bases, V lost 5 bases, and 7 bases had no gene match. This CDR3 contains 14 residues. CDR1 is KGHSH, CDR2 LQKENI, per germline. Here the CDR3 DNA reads TGTGCCAGCTCAACCCGGGACAGGGAACACGAGCAGTACTTC. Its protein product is CASSTRDREHEQYF.

The CDR3 nucleotides are TGCAGTGCTATGAGCGGGATTGAGCAGTTCTTC. Translation gives CSAMSGIEQFF. The V gene is TRBV20-1, the J gene TRBJ2-1; TRBD2 matches 7 bases. The germline V gene has CDR1 DFQATT and CDR2 SNEGSKA (reference sequence). The CDR3 runs to 11 residues. V lost 4 bases to trimming and J lost 9 bases; unmatched junction nucleotides: 3.

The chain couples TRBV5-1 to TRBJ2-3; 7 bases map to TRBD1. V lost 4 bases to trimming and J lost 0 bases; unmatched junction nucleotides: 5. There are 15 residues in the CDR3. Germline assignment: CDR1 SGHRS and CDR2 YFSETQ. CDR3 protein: CASSRTGASTDTQYF. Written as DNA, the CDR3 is TGCGCCAGCAGCAGGACAGGAGCTAGCACAGATACGCAGTATTTT. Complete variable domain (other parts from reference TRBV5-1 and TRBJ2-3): KAGVTQTPRYLIKTRGQQVTLSCSPISGHRSVSWYQQTPGQGLQFLFEYFSETQRNKGNFPGRFSGRQFSNSRSEMNVSTLELGDSALYLCASSRTGASTDTQYFGPGTRLTVL.

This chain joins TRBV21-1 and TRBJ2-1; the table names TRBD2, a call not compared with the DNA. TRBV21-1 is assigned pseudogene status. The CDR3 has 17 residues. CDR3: CASSTSTTSGRGNEQFF. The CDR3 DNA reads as TGTGCCAGCAGCACAAGCACTACTAGCGGGAGGGGCAATGAGCAGTTCTTC.